This T cell receptor beta chain originates from a study of T cells expressing NK-cell markers. Reprocessing the 5' RACE reads, TCRdb reports a single entry for every CDR3 protein and omits DNA. The sample yields a few hundred thousand distinct CDR3 sequences, of which the top ten take up approximately 3.6%. The sequencing input was blood T cells: a sorted CD56 or NKG2C T cell subset, CD4+ or CD8+ T cells, or bulk PBMC T cells (not recorded which). The receptor was derived from a man between 18 and 35 years old in good health.

Here the CDR3 reads CASTGKIRNEQFF. The chain recombines TRBV25-1 with TRBJ2-1. Germline CDR1 and CDR2: MGHDK and SYGVNS. This CDR3 is 13 amino acids long.